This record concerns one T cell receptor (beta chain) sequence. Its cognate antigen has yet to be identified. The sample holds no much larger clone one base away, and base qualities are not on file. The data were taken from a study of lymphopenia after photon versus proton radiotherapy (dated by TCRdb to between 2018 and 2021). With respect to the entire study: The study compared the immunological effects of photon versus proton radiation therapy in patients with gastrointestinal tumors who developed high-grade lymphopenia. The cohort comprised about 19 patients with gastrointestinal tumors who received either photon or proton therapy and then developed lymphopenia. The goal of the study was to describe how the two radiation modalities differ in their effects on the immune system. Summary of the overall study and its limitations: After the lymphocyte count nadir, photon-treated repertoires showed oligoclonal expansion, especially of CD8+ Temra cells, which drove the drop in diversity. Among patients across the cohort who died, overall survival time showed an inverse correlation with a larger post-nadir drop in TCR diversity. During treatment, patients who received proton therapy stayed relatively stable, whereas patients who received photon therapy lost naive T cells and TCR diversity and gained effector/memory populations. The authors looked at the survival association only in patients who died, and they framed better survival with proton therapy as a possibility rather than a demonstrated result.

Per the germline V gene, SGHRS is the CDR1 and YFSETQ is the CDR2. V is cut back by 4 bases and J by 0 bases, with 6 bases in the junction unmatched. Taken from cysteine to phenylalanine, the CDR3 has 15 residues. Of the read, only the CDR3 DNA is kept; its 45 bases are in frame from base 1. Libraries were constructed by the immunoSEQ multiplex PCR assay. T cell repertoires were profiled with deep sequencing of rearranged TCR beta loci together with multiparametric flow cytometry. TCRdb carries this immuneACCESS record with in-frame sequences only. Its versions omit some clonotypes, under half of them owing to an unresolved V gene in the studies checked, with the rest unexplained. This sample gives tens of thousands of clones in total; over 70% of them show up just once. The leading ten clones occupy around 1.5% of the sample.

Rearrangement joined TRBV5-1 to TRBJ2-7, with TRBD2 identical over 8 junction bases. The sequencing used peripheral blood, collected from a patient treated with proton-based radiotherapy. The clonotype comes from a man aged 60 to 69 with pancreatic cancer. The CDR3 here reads CASSGLAGYSYEQYF. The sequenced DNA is TGCGCCAGCAGCGGCCTAGCGGGTTACTCCTACGAGCAGTACTTC.